These T cell receptor beta chains were read from a single sample in a study of cytomegalovirus exposure and HLA in healthy donors. Measured with immunoSEQ multiplex PCR; TCRdb has only the in-frame clones, and not every one. The data show roughly 180,000 clones, with about 78% seen just once and roughly 13% held by the top ten. The sequencing input was PBMCs. Receptor source: a woman aged 50 to 60 in good health and CMV-seropositive. Both conserved end residues are part of each CDR3. Fields, in order: clone size, D gene, V gene, J gene, CDR3 protein, CDR3 DNA. A D gene is named only where the DNA matches it firmly. Not all rows give a size; the values are once, few, many and, for expanded clones, a class.

size: -
D: TRBD1
V: TRBV13
J: TRBJ1-5
CDR3: CASSSGQGGQPQHF
DNA: TGTGCCAGCAGCTCGGGACAGGGGGGTCAGCCCCAGCATTTT

size: -
D: -
V: TRBV28
J: TRBJ2-1
CDR3: CASSGRRGRGAWEQFF
DNA: TGTGCCAGCAGTGGGCGGAGGGGGCGGGGGGCCTGGGAGCAGTTCTTC

size: -
D: -
V: TRBV15
J: TRBJ1-4
CDR3: CATSLIREKLFF
DNA: TGTGCCACCAGCCTAATACGCGAGAAACTGTTTTTT

size: -
D: TRBD1
V: TRBV2
J: TRBJ1-5
CDR3: CASSEPWLGQGKGYQPQHF
DNA: TGTGCCAGCAGTGAACCGTGGTTGGGACAGGGGAAGGGATATCAGCCCCAGCATTTT

size: -
D: TRBD1
V: TRBV5-1
J: TRBJ1-4
CDR3: CASSLGTGTEKLFF
DNA: TGCGCCAGCAGCCTGGGGACAGGGACTGAAAAACTGTTTTTT

size: -
D: -
V: TRBV7-2
J: TRBJ1-1
CDR3: CASSLERAAAFF
DNA: TGTGCCAGCAGCTTAGAACGAGCTGCAGCTTTCTTT

size: -
D: -
V: TRBV30
J: TRBJ2-1
CDR3: CAWTATSSYNEQFF
DNA: TGTGCCTGGACAGCGACGAGCTCCTACAATGAGCAGTTCTTC

size: -
D: TRBD1
V: TRBV6-5
J: TRBJ1-1
CDR3: CASSELQGFGEAFF
DNA: TGTGCCAGCAGTGAGCTACAGGGGTTTGGTGAAGCTTTCTTT

size: -
D: TRBD2
V: TRBV2
J: TRBJ2-3
CDR3: CASSGDLAGSTDTQYF
DNA: TGTGCCAGCAGTGGGGACTTAGCGGGGTCGACAGATACGCAGTATTTT

size: once
D: -
V: TRBV18
J: TRBJ2-7
CDR3: CASSPFYGEINGQYF
DNA: TGTGCCAGCTCACCATTCTACGGTGAGATTAATGGGCAGTACTTC

size: -
D: TRBD2
V: TRBV4-1
J: TRBJ2-3
CDR3: CASSPWTSKDTQYF
DNA: TGCGCCAGCAGCCCTTGGACTAGCAAAGATACGCAGTATTTT

size: -
D: TRBD1
V: TRBV7-8
J: TRBJ2-3
CDR3: CASSQGQGRADTQYF
DNA: TGTGCCAGCAGCCAGGGACAGGGGCGGGCGGATACGCAGTATTTT

size: once
D: -
V: TRBV30
J: TRBJ2-3
CDR3: CAWSVVSATQYF
DNA: TGTGCCTGGAGTGTGGTTAGCGCGACGCAGTATTTT

size: few
D: TRBD1
V: TRBV15
J: TRBJ2-7
CDR3: CATSRGGQESYEQYF
DNA: TGTGCCACCAGCAGAGGGGGACAGGAATCCTACGAGCAGTACTTC

size: -
D: TRBD2
V: TRBV30
J: TRBJ2-3
CDR3: CAWRSAGGPGTQYF
DNA: TGTGCCTGGAGATCGGCGGGGGGGCCGGGTACGCAGTATTTT

size: -
D: -
V: TRBV27
J: TRBJ1-1
CDR3: CASSSPYIDPRGIKAEAFF
DNA: TGTGCCAGCAGTTCCCCTTATATCGATCCTCGGGGAATTAAAGCTGAAGCTTTCTTT

size: -
D: -
V: TRBV27
J: TRBJ2-7
CDR3: CASSRVGQFYEQYF
DNA: TGTGCCAGCAGCCGAGTCGGACAGTTCTACGAGCAGTACTTC

size: -
D: TRBD2
V: TRBV5-6
J: TRBJ2-3
CDR3: CASSLGLAGGDTQYF
DNA: TGTGCCAGCAGCTTAGGACTAGCGGGGGGGGATACGCAGTATTTT

size: -
D: TRBD1
V: TRBV7-9
J: TRBJ1-4
CDR3: CASSPRQGNEKLFF
DNA: TGTGCCAGCAGCCCCAGACAGGGGAATGAAAAACTGTTTTTT

size: -
D: -
V: TRBV27
J: TRBJ1-2
CDR3: CASRSSDGDGYTF
DNA: TGTGCCAGCAGATCGTCGGATGGAGATGGCTACACCTTC

size: few
D: -
V: TRBV7-3
J: TRBJ1-4
CDR3: CASSPNRVGKEKLFF
DNA: TGTGCCAGCAGCCCCAACAGGGTAGGGAAGGAAAAACTGTTTTTT

size: few
D: TRBD1
V: TRBV6-1
J: TRBJ1-6
CDR3: CASRDRGKTPLHF
DNA: TGTGCCAGCCGGGACAGGGGAAAGACACCCCTCCACTTT

size: once
D: TRBD1
V: TRBV19
J: TRBJ1-5
CDR3: CASSGTGGNQPQHF
DNA: TGTGCCAGTAGCGGGACAGGTGGCAATCAGCCCCAGCATTTT

size: -
D: TRBD1
V: TRBV12-5
J: TRBJ1-5
CDR3: CASGPDRGGQPQHF
DNA: TGTGCTAGTGGCCCCGACAGGGGCGGTCAGCCCCAGCATTTT

size: -
D: TRBD1
V: TRBV5-5
J: TRBJ2-2
CDR3: CASSRQGQYTGELFF
DNA: TGTGCCAGCAGCCGACAGGGGCAATACACCGGGGAGCTGTTTTTT

size: -
D: -
V: TRBV5-1
J: TRBJ2-5
CDR3: CASSLGATYQETQYF
DNA: TGCGCCAGCAGCCTGGGGGCCACCTACCAAGAGACCCAGTACTTC

size: -
D: -
V: TRBV5-4
J: TRBJ1-4
CDR3: CASSWSGGTNEKLFF
DNA: TGTGCCAGCAGCTGGTCGGGGGGAACTAATGAAAAACTGTTTTTT

size: -
D: TRBD2
V: TRBV5-1
J: TRBJ2-5
CDR3: CASSLSRGGGETQYF
DNA: TGCGCCAGCAGCTTGTCGCGGGGGGGCGGAGAGACCCAGTACTTC

size: -
D: -
V: TRBV6-5
J: TRBJ1-2
CDR3: CASARGQNYGYTF
DNA: TGTGCCAGCGCCCGCGGACAGAACTATGGCTACACCTTC

size: -
D: TRBD1
V: TRBV6-5
J: TRBJ1-1
CDR3: CAIHRGLNTEAFF
DNA: TGTGCCATCCACAGGGGTCTGAACACTGAAGCTTTCTTT

size: -
D: TRBD1
V: TRBV10-3
J: TRBJ2-2
CDR3: CAISRQGDTGELFF
DNA: TGTGCCATCAGCAGACAGGGGGACACCGGGGAGCTGTTTTTT

size: -
D: -
V: TRBV7-2
J: TRBJ1-1
CDR3: CASSRSKGGEAFF
DNA: TGTGCCAGCAGCCGATCCAAAGGCGGTGAAGCTTTCTTT

size: -
D: -
V: TRBV12-5
J: TRBJ1-5
CDR3: CASGAGSNQPQHF
DNA: TGTGCTAGTGGTGCCGGGTCCAATCAGCCCCAGCATTTT

size: once
D: -
V: TRBV5-1
J: TRBJ2-3
CDR3: CASRPARDSSTDTQYF
DNA: TGCGCCAGCAGACCAGCTCGGGACTCGAGCACAGATACGCAGTATTTT

size: -
D: TRBD1
V: TRBV5-1
J: TRBJ1-5
CDR3: CASSWGQGGQPQHF
DNA: TGCGCCAGCAGCTGGGGACAGGGGGGTCAGCCCCAGCATTTT

size: few
D: TRBD2
V: TRBV2
J: TRBJ2-5
CDR3: CASSVALSGGDQETPYF
DNA: TGTGCCAGCAGTGTAGCGCTTAGCGGGGGAGATCAAGAGACCCCGTACTTC

size: -
D: TRBD1
V: TRBV5-6
J: TRBJ1-5
CDR3: CASSSGTGNQPQHF
DNA: TGTGCCAGCAGCTCAGGGACAGGTAATCAGCCCCAGCATTTT

size: -
D: TRBD2
V: TRBV7-9
J: TRBJ2-3
CDR3: CASSSPSGGNTDTQYF
DNA: TGTGCCAGCAGCTCCCCCAGCGGGGGGAACACAGATACGCAGTATTTT

size: once
D: -
V: TRBV13
J: TRBJ2-7
CDR3: CASSWGTDLYEQYF
DNA: TGTGCCAGCAGCTGGGGGACTGATTTATACGAGCAGTACTTC

size: -
D: TRBD2
V: TRBV6-5
J: TRBJ2-7
CDR3: CASSESGGEQYF
DNA: TGTGCCAGCAGTGAATCGGGGGGCGAGCAGTACTTC

size: few
D: -
V: TRBV5-1
J: TRBJ1-6
CDR3: CASSLDEYSPLHF
DNA: TGCGCCAGCAGCTTGGATGAGTATTCACCCCTCCACTTT

size: -
D: TRBD1
V: TRBV7-9
J: TRBJ1-6
CDR3: CASSLDRPSPLHF
DNA: TGTGCCAGCAGCCTGGACAGGCCTTCACCCCTCCACTTT

size: few
D: -
V: TRBV19
J: TRBJ1-5
CDR3: CASSIIRLEGGNQPQHF
DNA: TGTGCCAGTAGTATAATCCGGCTGGAGGGGGGGAATCAGCCCCAGCATTTT

size: -
D: -
V: TRBV5-1
J: TRBJ2-7
CDR3: CASSLVGDEQYF
DNA: TGCGCCAGCAGCTTGGTCGGAGACGAGCAGTACTTC

size: -
D: TRBD1
V: TRBV5-6
J: TRBJ2-7
CDR3: CAGTKTGTEGEQYF
DNA: TGTGCCGGCACGAAGACAGGGACCGAGGGCGAGCAGTACTTC

size: -
D: -
V: TRBV30
J: TRBJ2-1
CDR3: CAWTAGASYNEQFF
DNA: TGTGCCTGGACTGCGGGGGCTTCGTACAATGAGCAGTTCTTC

size: -
D: TRBD1
V: TRBV9
J: TRBJ1-1
CDR3: CASSDRQGATTEAFF
DNA: TGTGCCAGCAGCGACCGACAGGGGGCGACGACTGAAGCTTTCTTT

size: -
D: -
V: TRBV6-1
J: TRBJ1-1
CDR3: CASSERGEYTEAFF
DNA: TGTGCCAGCAGTGAACGGGGGGAATACACTGAAGCTTTCTTT

size: -
D: -
V: TRBV4-1
J: TRBJ1-4
CDR3: CASSQGEGATNEKLFF
DNA: TGCGCCAGCAGCCAAGGAGAGGGCGCAACTAATGAAAAACTGTTTTTT

size: -
D: -
V: TRBV7-9
J: TRBJ2-3
CDR3: CASSPTDTQYF
DNA: TGTGCCAGCAGCCCGACAGATACGCAGTATTTT

size: once
D: TRBD1
V: TRBV6-5
J: TRBJ1-1
CDR3: CASRGTENTEAFF
DNA: TGTGCCAGCAGGGGGACAGAGAACACTGAAGCTTTCTTT

size: -
D: TRBD1
V: TRBV19
J: TRBJ1-1
CDR3: CASSPQGARNTEAFF
DNA: TGTGCCAGTAGTCCTCAGGGGGCGAGGAACACTGAAGCTTTCTTT

size: -
D: -
V: TRBV19
J: TRBJ1-2
CDR3: CASSIGGELPSGGYTF
DNA: TGTGCCAGTAGTATAGGGGGGGAGCTCCCCTCGGGAGGCTACACCTTC

size: few
D: -
V: TRBV7-2
J: TRBJ2-7
CDR3: CASSLFGPTYEQYF
DNA: TGTGCCAGCAGCCTCTTTGGGCCGACCTACGAGCAGTACTTC

size: -
D: TRBD2
V: TRBV10-3
J: TRBJ2-1
CDR3: CAISESLAGGPGWEQFF
DNA: TGTGCCATCAGTGAGTCGCTAGCGGGGGGACCCGGTTGGGAGCAGTTCTTC

size: -
D: -
V: TRBV10-3
J: TRBJ1-5
CDR3: CAISADNSGPQHF
DNA: TGTGCCATCAGTGCCGATAACTCCGGGCCCCAGCATTTT

size: -
D: TRBD2
V: TRBV6-6
J: TRBJ2-1
CDR3: CASSSQLAGGINEQFF
DNA: TGTGCCAGCAGTTCCCAACTAGCGGGGGGAATTAATGAGCAGTTCTTC

size: -
D: -
V: TRBV5-6
J: TRBJ2-5
CDR3: CASSFRDFQETQYF
DNA: TGTGCCAGCAGTTTCCGGGACTTCCAAGAGACCCAGTACTTC

size: -
D: TRBD1
V: TRBV5-1
J: TRBJ1-2
CDR3: CASSSPGQNYGYTF
DNA: TGCGCCAGCAGCTCTCCGGGACAGAACTATGGCTACACCTTC